This TCR beta chain originates from a study of blood T cell repertoires in COVID-19. Study information: Both acute and convalescent COVID-19 samples were obtained from the United States, Italy and Spain. PBMCs, B-cell-depleted T cells, or T cells provided the cDNA or gDNA that made up the material.

The germline CDR1 and CDR2 sequences are SGHRS and YFSETQ. The V and J ends lost 6 bases and 1 base, in that order; junction bases with no gene match: 5. The CDR3 spans 15 residues. Original processing notes: Amplification of reference gene primers provided the estimated nucleated cell counts. Assay: immunoSEQ multiplex PCR; the TCRdb copy retains only in-frame clones and omits some. The DNA gave D and trimming, while V, J and clone size come from that table. This sample has about 220,000 clones; 65% to 90% occur once, and the top ten carry 9.5% to 10%. The V gene is TRBV5-1, the J gene TRBJ2-5, with TRBD2 matching 11 bases. The source material was peripheral blood. The receptor comes from a man between 45 and 60 years old with active or convalescent COVID-19. The CDR3 sequence: CASTLGTSGQETQYF. The CDR3 DNA reads TGCGCCAGCACCCTAGGGACTAGCGGCCAAGAGACCCAGTACTTC.